This TCR beta chain was sequenced for a study of shared clonotypes between healthy human individuals. The CDR3 totals 17 residues. The J segment lost 6 bases and the V segment lost 5 bases, leaving 18 bases of the junction unmatched. CDR1 and CDR2 from the germline V gene are MNHEY and SMNVEV (reference sequence). Cells designated naive CD8 were CD45RO-negative and were positively selected for CCR7, with terminally differentiated effector memory CD45RA+ cells excluded. Here immunoSEQ multiplex PCR was the method, and the copy in TCRdb shows in-frame clones only, minus some. There are about 700,000 clones in the sample; roughly nine tenths occur only once, and about a quarter lies in the top ten.

V and J are TRBV27 and TRBJ2-7; TRBD1 agrees at 8 bases. Sequencing input: naive CD8+ T cells sorted from blood. This sequence was found in a man aged 25-40 years in good health. CDR3 residues: CASSTLWTGMLMSEQYF. CDR3 nucleotide sequence: TGTGCCAGCAGTACCCTTTGGACAGGGATGTTGATGAGCGAGCAGTACTTC.